This record concerns one T cell receptor (beta chain) sequence. Its antigen is unidentified. The data were produced by immunoSEQ multiplex PCR, yet TCRdb's version contains in-frame clones alone and is incomplete. The repertoire includes tens of thousands of clones, around 92% of them detected once, and 2.8% sits in the top ten. These data come from a study of T cell responses to AZD1222 COVID-19 vaccine. This CDR3 spans 13 amino acids. Germline CDR1 is SGHDT and CDR2 is YYEEEE. Trimming stripped 2 bases from V and 7 bases from J, with 10 bases between. General study results and limits: It was only after the peak T cell response that any repertoires were sampled. Mostly white British, mostly female donors; authors suggested clonal diversity may be underestimated. When two AZD1222 doses had been given, Spike-specific TCR breadth and depth rose.

The specimen was peripheral blood, collected on day 0 of MenACWY control vaccination. This sequence joins TRBV5-6 and TRBJ1-5; no reliable D call. This TCR came from an adult in good health. As DNA, the CDR3 is TGTGCCAGCAGCTTTGGGAGGAGGCAGCCCCAGCATTTT. Its protein is CASSFGRRQPQHF.